This T cell receptor beta chain appears in the sequencing data of a study of OX40 agonist ivuxolimab in advanced cancers. Assay: immunoSEQ multiplex PCR; the TCRdb copy retains only in-frame clones and omits some. This sample carries about 23,000 clones, more than 65% of them seen once, and the ten largest clones take 15% to 20%. Germline assignment: CDR1 KGHSH and CDR2 LQKENI. J lost 4 bases, V lost 5 bases, and 5 bases had no gene match. The CDR3 length is 14 residues. Patients with autoimmune history or systemic immunosuppression were excluded. Notes on the study in general: The CD4+ and CD8+ T cells in the blood had expanded clonally by week 6 at 0.1 to 3.0 mg/kg.

About this clone: Its target is not known.

The chain combines TRBV18 with TRBJ1-2; TRBD1 matches 9 bases. The source was CD4+ or CD8+ T cells sorted from blood, collected in a trial of the OX40 agonist ivuxolimab. The TCR sequence derives from an adult with an advanced solid tumor such as melanoma, head and neck, liver or kidney cancer. CDR3 nucleotides: TGTGCCAGCTCATCCGGACAGGGGATCTATGGCTACACCTTC. Encoded protein: CASSSGQGIYGYTF.